This T cell receptor beta chain was captured in a study of neurological immune-mediated disorders. TCRdb analysed the 5' RACE reads with MiXCR anew, one entry per CDR3 protein. The table includes around 46,000 distinct CDR3 sequences, roughly 2% detected once. The germline V gene has CDR1 DFQATT and CDR2 SNEGSKA (reference sequence). This CDR3 has 15 amino acids. This clonotype was seen at least ten times. Sequence at one end of the junction differs from germline and may be a read error. The chain uses TRBV20-1 and TRBJ2-1; D tentatively reads TRBD1 or TRBD2 (6 bases each). The origin of this receptor is a woman aged 40 to 55 with multiple sclerosis. The sample was PBMCs. The CDR3 DNA follows: TGCAGTGCTCGAGACGGGGGCGTCTGGGACAATGAGCAGTTCTTC. It encodes CSARDGGVWDNEQFF.